Many counts were recorded for the clone carrying this TCR beta chain. The CDR3 has 13 residues. Deletions cut 3 bases from V and 6 bases from J, with 9 bases between. CDR1 is SGHVS and CDR2 is FNYEAQ in the germline V gene. The library targeted TCRbeta and was prepared with unique molecular identifiers. Using its own MiXCR run on the PCR reads, TCRdb lists one record per CDR3 protein. The data show approximately 500,000 distinct CDR3 sequences, about 10% seen once. The sample belongs to a study of T-cell reconstitution after alpha-beta-depleted transplantation in children. The specimen was PBMCs, collected before TCRalphabeta/CD19-depleted stem cell transplant. The source of this sequence is a child younger than 10 with inherited bone marrow failure, due to receive a stem cell transplant. The gene calls are TRBV7-6 and TRBJ2-1; no clear D gene. CDR3 amino acids: CASSFGRINEQFF. The CDR3 nucleotides read TGTGCCAGCAGCTTCGGGCGGATCAATGAGCAGTTCTTC. Supplemented by reference TRBV7-6 and TRBJ2-1, the full variable domain reads GAGVSQSPRYKVTKRGQDVALRCDPISGHVSLYWYRQALGQGPEFLTYFNYEAQQDKSGLPNDRFSAERPEGSISTLTIQRTEQRDSAMYRCASSFGRINEQFFGPGTRLTVL.